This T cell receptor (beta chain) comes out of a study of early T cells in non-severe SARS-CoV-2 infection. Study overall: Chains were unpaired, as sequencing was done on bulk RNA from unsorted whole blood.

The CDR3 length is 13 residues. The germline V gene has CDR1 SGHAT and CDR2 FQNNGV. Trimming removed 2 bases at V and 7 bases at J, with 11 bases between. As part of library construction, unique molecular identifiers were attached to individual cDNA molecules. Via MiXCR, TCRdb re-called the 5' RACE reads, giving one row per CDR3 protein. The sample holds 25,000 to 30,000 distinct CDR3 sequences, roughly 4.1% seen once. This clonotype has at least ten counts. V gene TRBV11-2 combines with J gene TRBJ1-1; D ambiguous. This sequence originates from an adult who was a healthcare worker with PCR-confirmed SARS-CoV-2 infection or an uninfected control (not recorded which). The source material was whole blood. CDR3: CASSLITADEAFF. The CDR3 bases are TGTGCCAGCAGCTTAATCACGGCGGATGAAGCTTTCTTT.